This T cell receptor (beta chain) was sequenced during a study of T cell repertoires in cytomegalovirus infection. Study background: CMV epitopes, recently identified HLA-C-restricted and well-studied HLA-B-restricted, were used. Public TCR beta signature analysis indicated the presence of both CMV infection and matching HLA type.

Per germline, CDR1 MNHEY and CDR2 SVGAGI. CDR3 length: 15 residues. About this clonotype: Its specificity is not known. A much larger clone lies one base from this, so it may be a read error.

TCRdb called the reads again in MiXCR, with one record for every CDR3 protein. The sample consists of roughly 990,000 distinct CDR3 sequences, 30% to 40% of them appearing once. The source of this sequence is a human donor in good health (CMV status not recorded). Some clones in this sample may be carry-over from other donors' samples. The rearrangement uses TRBV6-5 and TRBJ1-2, with D maybe TRBD1 (5 bases). The sample was cultured CD8+ T cells from PBMCs, taken from culture after CMV antigen stimulation. CDR3 residues: CAGSSEGTLSYGYTF. CDR3 nucleotide sequence: TGTGCCGGCAGTTCAGAGGGGACCCTTTCCTATGGCTACACCTTC.